This entry features one TCR beta chain sequence. These data come from a study of blood T cell repertoires in COVID-19. Study-level background: Both acute and convalescent COVID-19 samples were obtained from the United States, Italy and Spain. Sample material is recorded as cDNA or gDNA derived from T cells, B-cell-depleted T cells, or PBMCs.

As originally analysed: Amplification from reference gene primers served as the basis for estimated nucleated cell counts. The assay was immunoSEQ multiplex PCR, and TCRdb's table has in-frame clones only and misses some. The D gene and trimming were derived from the DNA, and the V and J assignments and clone size from that table. The sample includes some 130,000 clones, 78% of them seen just once. Germline V gene data show CDR1 as LNHNV and CDR2 as YYDKDF (reference sequence). This CDR3 contains 16 residues. The ends lost 8 bases at V and 6 bases at J; junction bases unmatched: 9. This TCR derives from a man aged 55 to 70 who had recovered from COVID-19. The gene calls are TRBV15 and TRBJ2-1; 14 bases fit TRBD2. The sequenced sample consisted of peripheral blood. The CDR3 DNA reads TGTGCCACCCGCCCGAGAGGGACTAGCGGGAGCAATGAGCAGTTCTTC. It is translated as CATRPRGTSGSNEQFF.